This TCR beta chain was documented in a study of T cells in Graves' hyperthyroidism and ophthalmopathy. Lactation, pregnancy, other autoimmune disease or uncontrolled infection excluded patients. V lost 3 bases and J 6 bases, leaving 11 bases between the germline ends. Germline V lookup: CDR1 LGHNA, CDR2 YNFKEQ. This CDR3 has 14 amino acids. This clonotype was seen more than once but under ten times. Antigen unknown. Authors of the study amplified TCR beta CDR3 regions from RNA transcripts. In the first-round RT-PCR of the TCR CDR3, the HTBI primer set was used. TCRdb reprocessed the multiplex PCR reads via MiXCR and lists one record per CDR3 protein. The sample lists around 620,000 distinct CDR3 sequences; 12% to 15% were seen once. Study-level findings and limits: Most expanded thyroid clonotypes above 0.001 also appeared in blood.

This TCR was recovered from a woman younger than 35 with Graves' ophthalmopathy. J is TRBJ2-2 and V is TRBV4-2; the D is unclear. Sequenced material: blood. As DNA, the CDR3 is TGTGCCAGCAGCCAGGGGATAGGACCCGGGGAGCTGTTTTTT. As protein: CASSQGIGPGELFF.